This TCR beta chain was sequenced during a study of ipilimumab plus nivolumab after autologous stem cell transplantation. TCRdb keeps only in-frame clones here, not all; method: immunoSEQ multiplex PCR. The repertoire holds about 700 clones, with around 79% as singletons. CDR3 length: 13 amino acids. Trimming cost V 1 base and J 5 bases, with 5 bases left between them. CDR1 LNHDA and CDR2 SQIVND come from the germline V gene (reference sequence). The chain recombines TRBV19 with TRBJ2-2; D is unclear. Sequenced here: PBMCs, sampled in a trial of ipilimumab plus nivolumab as post-transplant consolidation. This TCR derives from a male donor with multiple myeloma. The CDR3 spells CASSIATTGELFF. CDR3 DNA: TGTGCCAGTAGTATAGCCACGACCGGGGAGCTGTTTTTT.